These 8 T cell receptor beta chains share one sample of origin, sequenced in a study of spatial heterogeneity in lung cancer. TCRdb re-analysed the 5' RACE reads in MiXCR, keeping a single row per CDR3 protein. The sample lists around 30,000 distinct CDR3 sequences; approximately 5.4% were seen once. The time point denotes: blood at routine non-recurrence follow-up after resection. Tumor, nontumor lung or frozen PBMC supplied whole RNA, sequenced without sorting. The sequencing here drew on PBMCs, taken at follow-up. These receptors all stem from a male donor with early-stage non-small cell lung cancer.

Many counts were recorded for this clonotype. V gene TRBV11-2 combines with J gene TRBJ1-2; D is uncertain. CDR1 SGHAT and CDR2 FQNNGV come from the germline V gene. The V and J ends lost 4 bases and 2 bases respectively, with 8 bases between them. The CDR3 totals 13 residues. The CDR3 sequence is CASSSVRNYGYTF. In DNA form, the CDR3 reads TGTGCCAGCAGCTCCGTCAGGAACTATGGCTACACCTTC.

A word on this clonotype: A much larger clone differs from this one at a single base, so this may be a read error. The chain carries TRBV28 and TRBJ2-7; TRBD2 matches 7 bases. The CDR3 loop spans 16 amino acids. Looked up from germline, CDR1 is MDHEN and CDR2 is SYDVKM. Here the CDR3 reads CVSSLGASGSSYEQYV. The CDR3 nucleotides are TGTGTCAGCAGTTTAGGGGCTAGCGGAAGCTCCTACGAGCAGTACGTC.

This clonotype showed up many times. The chain uses TRBV7-3 and TRBJ1-6, with a weak D call TRBD1 (5 bases). The V end was cut by 5 bases, the J end by 6 bases, with 17 bases between. Germline lookup yields CDR1 SGHTA and CDR2 FQGTGA. The CDR3 loop spans 16 amino acids. The DNA of the CDR3 is TGTGCCAGCAGCGCTCAGGGCCCCCTTTCTAATTCACCCCTCCACTTT. Translating it yields CASSAQGPLSNSPLHF. The variable domain in full, completed from reference TRBV7-3 and TRBJ1-6, reads GAGVSQTPSNKVTEKGKYVELRCDPISGHTALYWYRQSLGQGPEFLIYFQGTGAADDSGLPNDRFFAVRPEGSVSTLKIQRTERGDSAVYLCASSAQGPLSNSPLHFGNGTRLTVT.

This clonotype has more than one count but fewer than ten. The rearrangement links TRBV24-1 to TRBJ1-1, with 8 positions matching TRBD1. V trimming: 4 bases; J trimming: 1 base; junction bases outside the gene matches: 7. CDR1 is KGHDR, CDR2 SFDVKD, per germline. CDR3 size: 16 residues. The CDR3 loop reads CATSEFNRGSNTEAFF. The CDR3 DNA is TGTGCCACCAGTGAATTTAACAGGGGGTCGAACACTGAAGCTTTCTTT.

This clonotype showed up many times. The J gene is TRBJ2-7, the V gene TRBV20-1; 7 bases match TRBD1. The CDR3 has 13 amino acids. After removal of 5 bases from V and 0 bases from J, the junction contained 4 bases not matched to a gene. Germline V gene lookup returns CDR1 DFQATT and CDR2 SNEGSKA (reference sequence). The CDR3 sequence: CSASQGSSYEQYV. In DNA form, the CDR3 reads TGCAGTGCTTCACAGGGGAGCTCCTACGAGCAGTACGTC.

This clonotype came up many times. One end of the junction fails to match germline, which may point to a read error. The chain is built from TRBV7-6 and TRBJ1-5; D is unclear. Per the germline V gene, CDR1 is SGHVS and CDR2 is FNYEAQ. The CDR3 sequence is 12 residues long. CDR3 sequence: CASSLAGQPQHF. The CDR3, as DNA: TGTGCCAGCAGCCTAGCGGGACAGCCCCAGCATTTT.

This clonotype was counted ten times or more. The rearrangement links TRBV15 to TRBJ2-4, with 11 bases that match TRBD2. CDR1 is LNHNV and CDR2 is YYDKDF in the germline V gene (reference sequence). The CDR3 is made up of 18 amino acids. The V gene end was trimmed by 5 bases and the J gene end by 2 bases; junction bases not matched to a gene: 11. CDR3 sequence reads: CATSAIAGGPGTKNIQYF. For the CDR3, the DNA is TGTGCCACCAGCGCGATAGCGGGAGGGCCAGGAACCAAAAACATTCAGTACTTC. Combining the CDR3 with reference TRBV15 and TRBJ2-4 gives the whole variable domain DAMVIQNPRYQVTQFGKPVTLSCSQTLNHNVMYWYQQKSSQAPKLLFHYYDKDFNNEADTPDNFQSRRPNTSFCFLDIRSPGLGDTAMYLCATSAIAGGPGTKNIQYFGAGTRLSVL.

This clonotype turned up a few times. The gene calls are TRBV7-2 and TRBJ1-1; D is possibly TRBD1 (6 bases). The germline CDR1 and CDR2 sequences are SGHTA and FQGNSA. This CDR3 is built from 13 residues. Between the trimmed V and J ends, which lost 5 bases and 5 bases, there was a span of 12 bases. The CDR3 spells CASSRFTGTEAFF. The CDR3 region has the DNA TGTGCCAGCAGCCGATTCACAGGGACTGAAGCTTTCTTT.